Each of the 7 T cell receptor beta chains below was sequenced from the same sample in a study of blood T cells in healthy people across ages (dated by TCRdb to between 2014 and 2017). Library construction relied on 5' RACE. The sequencer was an Illumina HiSeq 2500. The second PCR ran for about 7 to 11 cycles and used a J-beta primer mix along with a sample-barcoded 5' primer. TCRdb handled the public reads itself, with Q25 trimming in fastp and clone calling in MiXCR, and kept productive beta chains. Each CDR3 protein gets just one entry, which takes the most common genes and DNA from the rows behind it. The sample records approximately 1.5 million distinct CDR3 sequences, about 42% of which are singletons. The ten largest clones capture about 3.8% of the sample. Sequences were obtained from blood. All receptors derive from a woman younger than 30 in good health.

On this clonotype: This may stem from a read error, because a much larger clone lies one nucleotide away. The V and J genes are TRBV10-3 and TRBJ2-7; 7 nucleotides agree with TRBD1. V was clipped by 4 bases and J by 6 bases; unmatched bases: 6. Germline V gene sequence: CDR1 ENHRY, CDR2 SYGVKD. This CDR3 has 13 residues. Here the CDR3 reads CAISGQGSCEQYF. In nucleotides, the CDR3 is TGTGCCATCAGTGGACAGGGCAGCTGCGAGCAGTACTTC.

The chain is built from TRBV6-1 and TRBJ1-2; possible D gene TRBD1, 5 bases. V dropped 1 base and J dropped 4 bases, with 13 bases sitting between them. Germline V gives CDR1 MNHNS, CDR2 SASEGT. The CDR3 runs 15 residues. CDR3 DNA: TGTGCCAGCAGTGAAGGGGGGACCTACCTCTATGGCTACACCTTC. Its protein product is CASSEGGTYLYGYTF.

This clonotype has more than one count but fewer than ten. The chain couples TRBV4-3 to TRBJ1-6; the match to TRBD1 covers 8 bases. With V trimmed by 8 bases and J by 7 bases, 13 bases remained unmatched. CDR3 size: 16 residues. CDR1 LGHNA and CDR2 YSLEER come from the germline V gene. The CDR3 nucleotides read TGCGCCAGCCGGGAGGACAGGGCAGGATGGAATTCACCCCTCCACTTT. It yields the protein CASREDRAGWNSPLHF.

This clonotype was detected a few times. V usage is TRBV2 and J usage is TRBJ1-1; 7 positions agree with TRBD1. V dropped 8 bases and J dropped 0; count of bases not matched to a gene: 6. This CDR3 spans 14 amino acids. Germline CDR1 and CDR2: SNHLY and FYNNEI. The CDR3 DNA is TGTGCCAGCGGGGCGACAGGGTTGAACACTGAAGCTTTCTTT. Its translation: CASGATGLNTEAFF.

The rearrangement uses TRBV5-6 and TRBJ2-5; perhaps TRBD1 as D (6 bases). The DNA end favors TRBJ2-7, so the J call may be wrong. The V gene's germline CDR1 is SGHDT and CDR2 YYEEEE. The CDR3 extends over 12 amino acids. CDR3 nucleotides: TGTGCCAGCAGGTCGGACAGTTCCGAGCAGTACTTC. Its protein is CASRSDSSEQYF.

To note about this clonotype: A much larger clonotype is one base distant, so this may be a read error. The rearrangement joins TRBV7-6 to TRBJ2-2; weak D call: TRBD2 (5 bases). Germline CDR1 and CDR2: SGHVS and FNYEAQ. The CDR3 is 14 residues long. The CDR3 loop is CASSVAFDTGELFF. The DNA of the CDR3 is TGTGCCAGCAGCGTAGCGTTCGACACCGGGGAGCTGTTTTTT.

The chain couples TRBV4-2 to TRBJ1-1, with TRBD1 as a possible D gene (6 bases). The CDR3 covers 12 residues. Germline V gene data show CDR1 as LGHNA and CDR2 as YNFKEQ. Trimming cost V 3 bases and J 11 bases, with 13 bases left between them. CDR3 coding DNA: TGTGCCAGCAGCCAGCAGACAGGCGTCGCTTTCTTT. Its protein product is CASSQQTGVAFF.